The present entry profiles one T cell receptor (beta chain) with its context. No antigen is known for it. These data originate in a study of OX40 agonist ivuxolimab in advanced cancers. Study overall: Ivuxolimab, an antibody acting as an agonist of OX40 (CD134), was used to treat patients. Partial responses occurred in three patients (one hepatocellular carcinoma, two cutaneous melanoma). Intravenous ivuxolimab at 0.01 to 10 mg/kg was given to patients every 2 weeks. Study observations and caveats: In a subset of nonresponders, normalized T-cell clonal expansion was also low.

Only in-frame clones appear in the TCRdb table, and some are missing; sequencing was by immunoSEQ multiplex PCR. This sample carries 20,000 to 30,000 clones, around 90% of them seen once, and the ten largest clones take approximately 48%. The sequence was collected from an adult with an advanced solid tumor such as melanoma, head and neck, liver or kidney cancer. Sequences were derived from CD4+ or CD8+ T cells sorted from blood, sampled in a trial of the OX40 agonist ivuxolimab.

CDR3 sequence reads: CASSHRTGSSYEQYF. CDR3 DNA sequence: TGCGCCAGCAGCCACCGGACAGGGAGCTCCTACGAGCAGTACTTC. V and J are TRBV4-3 and TRBJ2-7, with TRBD1 identical over 8 bases. CDR1 and CDR2 from the germline V gene are LGHNA and YSLEER. The CDR3 length is 15 residues. The trim removed 3 bases at V and 0 bases at J, leaving 4 bases unmatched.